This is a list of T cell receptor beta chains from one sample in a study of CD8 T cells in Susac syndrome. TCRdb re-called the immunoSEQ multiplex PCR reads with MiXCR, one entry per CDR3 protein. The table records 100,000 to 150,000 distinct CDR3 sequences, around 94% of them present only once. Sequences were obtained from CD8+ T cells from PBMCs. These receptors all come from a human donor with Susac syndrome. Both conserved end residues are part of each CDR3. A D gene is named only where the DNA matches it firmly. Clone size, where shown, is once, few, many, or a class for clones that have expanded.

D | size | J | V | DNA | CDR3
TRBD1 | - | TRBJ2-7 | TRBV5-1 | TGTGCCAGCAGTTTTACAGGGGGTTACGAGCAGTACTTC | CASSFTGGYEQYF
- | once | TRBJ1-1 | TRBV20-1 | TGCAGTGCTAGCGGGGGTCATGACACTGAAGCTTTCTTT | CSASGGHDTEAFF
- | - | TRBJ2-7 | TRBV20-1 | TGCAGTGCTCCCGACTACTACGAGCAGTACTTC | CSAPDYYEQYF
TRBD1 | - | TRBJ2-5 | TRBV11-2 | TGTGCCAGCAGCTTTGGACAGGGCAATCAAGAGACCCAGTACTTC | CASSFGQGNQETQYF
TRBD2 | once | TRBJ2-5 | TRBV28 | TGTGCCAGCATCCCGGGACTAGCGGATGGAGAGACCCAGTACTTC | CASIPGLADGETQYF
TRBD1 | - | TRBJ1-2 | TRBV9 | TGTGCCAGCTCCACAGGGGGCGATGGCTACACCTTC | CASSTGGDGYTF
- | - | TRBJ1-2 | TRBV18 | TGTGCCAGCTCAATCAGCAGGGCGGCCAACTATGGCTACACCTTC | CASSISRAANYGYTF
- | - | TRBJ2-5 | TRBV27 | TGTGCCAGCAGTCCCCTTATGGGGGTCCAAGAGACCCAGTACTTC | CASSPLMGVQETQYF
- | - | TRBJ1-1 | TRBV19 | TGTGCCAGTAGTACATACGAACAGGACACTGAAGCTTTCTTT | CASSTYEQDTEAFF
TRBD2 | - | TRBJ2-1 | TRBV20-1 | TGCAGTGCTAGTCCCACTAGCGGGAGCTCCTACAATGAGCAGTTCTTC | CSASPTSGSSYNEQFF